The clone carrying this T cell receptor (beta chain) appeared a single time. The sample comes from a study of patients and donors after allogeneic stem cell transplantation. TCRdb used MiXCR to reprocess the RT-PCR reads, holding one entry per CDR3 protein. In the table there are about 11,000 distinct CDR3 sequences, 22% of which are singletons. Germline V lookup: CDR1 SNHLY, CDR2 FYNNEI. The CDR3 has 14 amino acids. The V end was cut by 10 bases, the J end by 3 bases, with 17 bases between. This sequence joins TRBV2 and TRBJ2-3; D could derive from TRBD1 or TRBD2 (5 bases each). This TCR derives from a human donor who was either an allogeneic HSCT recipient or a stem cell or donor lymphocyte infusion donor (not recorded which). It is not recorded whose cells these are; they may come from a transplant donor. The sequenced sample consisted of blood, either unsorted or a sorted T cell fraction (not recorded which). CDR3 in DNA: TGTGCCATAACACGTCGGGGCAAAACAGATACGCAGTATTTT. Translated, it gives CAITRRGKTDTQYF.